The 15 T cell receptor beta chains given below trace back to one sample, sequenced in a study of PD-1 blockade in classical Hodgkin lymphoma. After autologous stem cell transplantation all patients relapsed, and prior brentuximab vedotin exposure differed between cohorts. Sequencing used immunoSEQ multiplex PCR; TCRdb keeps in-frame clones, though not all of them. The table includes 40,000 or so clones, less than 80% detected once. Sample: peripheral blood mononuclear cells (PBMCs), taken at baseline. The receptor source for this set is a human donor with classical Hodgkin lymphoma.

The V gene is TRBV6-1, the J gene TRBJ1-2, with 9 bases lining up with TRBD1. Germline trimming cut 4 bases from V and 6 bases from J; bases unmatched to any gene: 6. The CDR3 sequence is 14 residues long. The germline V gene encodes CDR1 MNHNS and CDR2 SASEGT. The CDR3 region is CASSVGQGRDGYTF. The CDR3 coding sequence is TGTGCCAGCAGTGTCGGACAGGGGCGTGATGGCTACACCTTC.

The table lists this clone with a few counts. V usage is TRBV2 and J usage is TRBJ2-7, with D possibly TRBD2 on 5 matching bases. The V gene lost 1 base and the J gene lost 3 bases, with 13 bases spanning the gap. CDR1 and CDR2 from the germline V gene are SNHLY and FYNNEI. This CDR3 spans 15 amino acids. CDR3 sequence (DNA): TGTGCCAGCAGTGAAGTCCTGGCGGCGGGCTACGAGCAGTACTTC. Its translation: CASSEVLAAGYEQYF. The full variable domain, in which reference TRBV2 and TRBJ2-7 provide the parts outside the CDR3, is EPEVTQTPSHQVTQMGQEVILRCVPISNHLYFYWYRQILGQKVEFLVSFYNNEISEKSEIFDDQFSVERPDGSNFTLKIRSTKLEDSAMYFCASSEVLAAGYEQYFGPGTRLTVT.

The V gene is TRBV6-5, the J gene TRBJ2-3, with 7 bases aligning to TRBD1. This CDR3 spans 12 amino acids. V gave up 4 bases and J gave up 6 bases; unmatched junction bases: 1. Germline CDR1 reads MNHEY; CDR2 reads SVGAGI. The CDR3 loop is CASSSTGDTQYF. The CDR3 nucleotides read TGTGCCAGCAGTTCGACAGGGGATACGCAGTATTTT.

The chain recombines TRBV5-6 with TRBJ1-1; 8 bases fit TRBD1. This CDR3 is built from 14 residues. Germline V gene sequence: CDR1 SGHDT, CDR2 YYEEEE. Trimming at V came to 0 bases and at J to 7 bases, leaving 5 bases not matched to a gene. The chain's CDR3 is CASSLGQGAYEAFF. CDR3 DNA sequence: TGTGCCAGCAGCTTGGGCCAGGGGGCCTATGAAGCTTTCTTT.

This clone came up many times. This rearrangement joins TRBV2 to TRBJ1-2; perhaps TRBD1 as D (6 bases). From germline, CDR1 is SNHLY and CDR2 FYNNEI. This CDR3 region has 15 residues. The V and J ends lost 2 bases and 4 bases respectively, with 14 bases between them. The CDR3 DNA sequence: TGTGCCAGCAGTGAAAACCAGGGGCGCAGCTATGGCTACACCTTC. Amino acid sequence: CASSENQGRSYGYTF. Looking up the rest from reference TRBV2 and TRBJ1-2 gives the full variable domain: EPEVTQTPSHQVTQMGQEVILRCVPISNHLYFYWYRQILGQKVEFLVSFYNNEISEKSEIFDDQFSVERPDGSNFTLKIRSTKLEDSAMYFCASSENQGRSYGYTFGSGTRLTVV.

The J gene is TRBJ2-7, the V gene TRBV6-1; 7 nucleotides agree with TRBD1. V dropped 8 bases and J dropped 6; count of bases not matched to a gene: 13. Per germline, CDR1 MNHNS and CDR2 SASEGT. The CDR3 is made up of 14 amino acids. The CDR3 is CASRTGTENSEQYF. CDR3 nucleotide sequence: TGTGCCAGCCGTACCGGGACAGAGAATTCCGAGCAGTACTTC.

The chain recombines TRBV11-3 with TRBJ2-7; D not resolved. The CDR3 sequence is 15 residues long. Germline CDR1 is SGHNT and CDR2 is YENEEA. V lost 0 bases and J 1 base, leaving 10 bases between the germline ends. In nucleotides, the CDR3 is TGTGCCAGCAGCTTAGAGGGGATTACGTCCTACGAGCAGTACTTC. The encoded protein is CASSLEGITSYEQYF.

This sequence joins TRBV28 and TRBJ1-2; 11 bases are shared with TRBD1. CDR1 is MDHEN, CDR2 SYDVKM, per germline. J was trimmed by 7 bases and V by 4 bases; bases with no gene match: 11. The CDR3 extends over 16 amino acids. The CDR3 region is CASSSTGQGDYSGYTF. CDR3 nucleotide sequence: TGTGCCAGCAGTTCAACGGGACAGGGGGATTATAGTGGCTACACCTTC.

This chain uses TRBV7-9 with TRBJ2-6; a weak D match, TRBD1 (5 bases). V dropped 4 bases and J dropped 1 base, with 11 bases sitting between them. Germline values: CDR1 SEHNR, CDR2 FQNEAQ (reference sequence). There are 16 residues in the CDR3. CDR3 region: CASSSSQVSGANVLTF. The DNA of the CDR3 is TGTGCCAGCAGCTCCTCACAGGTTTCTGGGGCCAACGTCCTGACTTTC.

The gene calls are TRBV6-5 and TRBJ1-4; a possible D gene is TRBD1 (5 bases). The CDR3 runs 15 residues. V was pared by 1 base and J by 3 bases, with 9 bases between. The germline V gene has CDR1 MNHEY and CDR2 SVGAGI. The chain's CDR3 is CASSYLRQPNEKLFF. CDR3 coding DNA: TGTGCCAGCAGTTACTTGCGACAGCCTAATGAAAAACTGTTTTTT.

The chain employs TRBV18 and TRBJ2-1, with 7 bases fitting TRBD1. After removal of 2 bases from V and 4 bases from J, the junction contained 5 bases not matched to a gene. Per the germline V gene, CDR1 is KGHSH and CDR2 is LQKENI. This CDR3 comprises 15 residues. The CDR3 spells CASSPGQVGYNEQFF. CDR3 coding DNA: TGTGCCAGCTCACCAGGACAGGTCGGGTACAATGAGCAGTTCTTC.

V is TRBV18 and J is TRBJ2-5; a possible D gene is TRBD1 (6 bases). The CDR3 runs to 13 residues. Looked up from germline, CDR1 is KGHSH and CDR2 is LQKENI. V was cut by 4 bases and J by 5 bases, with 11 bases left in between. In DNA, the CDR3 is TGTGCCAGCTCACTCGCAGGGGTGGAGACCCAGTACTTC. It yields the protein CASSLAGVETQYF.

This rearrangement joins TRBV11-2 to TRBJ1-1, with a weak D call TRBD1 (6 bases). With 0 bases removed from V and 3 bases from J, the gap between germline ends came to 8 bases. Germline CDR1 and CDR2: SGHAT and FQNNGV. The CDR3 totals 14 residues. The CDR3 DNA reads as TGTGCCAGCAGCTTAGACAGGGGTGACACTGAAGCTTTCTTT. Protein: CASSLDRGDTEAFF.

The chain joins TRBV27 to TRBJ2-3, with D unresolved. The CDR3 is 13 amino acids. The germline V and J ends were trimmed by 6 bases and 1 base, with 8 bases remaining between them. Germline values: CDR1 MNHEY, CDR2 SMNVEV (reference sequence). CDR3 nucleotides: TGTGCCAGCAGCCCCCGACGCACAGATACGCAGTATTTT. Encoded protein: CASSPRRTDTQYF.

This clone appeared a few times. The V call is TRBV28, the J call TRBJ1-5; TRBD1 matches 8 bases. The CDR3 length is 15 residues. With V trimmed by 6 bases and J by 1 base, 5 bases remained unmatched. Per the germline V gene, CDR1 is MDHEN and CDR2 is SYDVKM. CDR3 amino acids: CASRLQGGSNQPQHF. Here the CDR3 DNA reads TGTGCCAGCAGGTTACAGGGGGGGAGCAATCAGCCCCAGCATTTT.